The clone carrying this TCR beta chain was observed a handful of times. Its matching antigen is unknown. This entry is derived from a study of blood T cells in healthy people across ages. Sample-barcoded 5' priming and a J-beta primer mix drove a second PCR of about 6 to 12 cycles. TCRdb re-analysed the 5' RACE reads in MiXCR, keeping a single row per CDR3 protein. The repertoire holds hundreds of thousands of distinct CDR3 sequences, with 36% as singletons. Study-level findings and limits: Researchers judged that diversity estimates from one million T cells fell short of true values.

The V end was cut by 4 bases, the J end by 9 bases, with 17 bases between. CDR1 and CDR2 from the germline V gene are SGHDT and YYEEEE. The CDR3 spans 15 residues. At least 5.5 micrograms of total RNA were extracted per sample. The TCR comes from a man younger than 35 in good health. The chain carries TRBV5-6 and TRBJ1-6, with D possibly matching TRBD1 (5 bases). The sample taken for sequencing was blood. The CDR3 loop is CASSKPPGRGSPLHF. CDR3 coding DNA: TGTGCCAGCAGCAAGCCGCCAGGGAGAGGTTCACCCCTCCACTTT.